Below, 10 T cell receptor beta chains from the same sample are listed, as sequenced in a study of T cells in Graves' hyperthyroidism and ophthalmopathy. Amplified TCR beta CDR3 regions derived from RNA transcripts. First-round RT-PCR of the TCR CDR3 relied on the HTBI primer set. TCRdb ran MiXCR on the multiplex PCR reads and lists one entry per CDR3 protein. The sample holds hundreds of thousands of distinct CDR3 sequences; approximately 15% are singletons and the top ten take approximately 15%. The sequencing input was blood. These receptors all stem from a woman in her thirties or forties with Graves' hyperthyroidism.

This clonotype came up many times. The CDR3 sequence: CASSSYTGRSQETQYF. The CDR3 nucleotides are TGTGCCAGCAGCTCCTACACAGGGAGGTCGCAAGAGACCCAGTACTTC. This sequence joins TRBV5-8 and TRBJ2-5; either TRBD1 or TRBD2 may fit D (6 bases each). Trimming left V 3 bases short and J 2 bases short, with 17 bases between. Germline values: CDR1 SGHTS, CDR2 YDEGEE. The CDR3 sequence is 16 residues long.

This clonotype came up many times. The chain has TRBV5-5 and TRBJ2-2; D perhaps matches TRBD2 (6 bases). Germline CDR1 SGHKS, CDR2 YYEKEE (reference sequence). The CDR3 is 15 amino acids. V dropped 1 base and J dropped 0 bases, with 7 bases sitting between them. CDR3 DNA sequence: TGTGCCAGCAGCTTGAGGGACTCGAACACCGGGGAGCTGTTTTTT. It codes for CASSLRDSNTGELFF.

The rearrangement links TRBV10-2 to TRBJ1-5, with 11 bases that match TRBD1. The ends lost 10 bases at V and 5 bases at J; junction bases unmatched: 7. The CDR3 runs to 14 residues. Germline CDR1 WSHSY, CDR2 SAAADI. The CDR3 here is CATRGTGGDQPQHF. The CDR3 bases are TGCGCCACCAGGGGGACAGGGGGTGATCAGCCCCAGCATTTT.

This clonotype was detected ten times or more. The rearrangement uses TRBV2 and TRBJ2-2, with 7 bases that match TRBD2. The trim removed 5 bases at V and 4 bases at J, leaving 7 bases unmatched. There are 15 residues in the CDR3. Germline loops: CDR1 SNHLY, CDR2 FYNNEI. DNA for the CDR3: TGTGCCAGCAGTCCCGGGACTACTTCCACCGGGGAGCTGTTTTTT. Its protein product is CASSPGTTSTGELFF.

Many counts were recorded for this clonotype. This CDR3 is CASSPSSGRQQQFF. Here the CDR3 DNA reads TGTGCCAGCAGCCCAAGTAGCGGGAGACAGCAGCAGTTCTTC. The chain combines TRBV7-3 with TRBJ2-1, with TRBD2 identical over 9 bases. J lost 11 bases, V lost 5 bases, and 10 bases had no gene match. The CDR3 is 14 residues long. Looked up from germline, CDR1 is SGHTA and CDR2 is FQGTGA.

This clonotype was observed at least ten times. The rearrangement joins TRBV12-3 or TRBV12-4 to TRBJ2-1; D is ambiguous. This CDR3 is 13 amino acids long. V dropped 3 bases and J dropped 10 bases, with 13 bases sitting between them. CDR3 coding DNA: TGTGCCAGCAGTTTTCGGAGCCGCCAGGAGCAGTTCTTC. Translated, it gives CASSFRSRQEQFF.

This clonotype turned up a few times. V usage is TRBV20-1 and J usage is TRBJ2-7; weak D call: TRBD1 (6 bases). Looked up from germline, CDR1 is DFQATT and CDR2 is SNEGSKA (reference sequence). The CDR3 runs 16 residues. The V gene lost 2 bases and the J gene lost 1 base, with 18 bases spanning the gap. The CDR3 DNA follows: TGCAGTGCTAGACCCCCCGGGACAAAGATTTCCTACGAGCAGTACTTC. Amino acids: CSARPPGTKISYEQYF.

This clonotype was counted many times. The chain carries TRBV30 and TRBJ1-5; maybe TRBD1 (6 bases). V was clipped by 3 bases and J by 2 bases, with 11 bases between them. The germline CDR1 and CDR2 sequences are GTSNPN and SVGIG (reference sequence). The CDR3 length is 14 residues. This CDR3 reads CAWSRDNGNQPQHF. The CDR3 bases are TGTGCCTGGAGCCGGGACAACGGCAATCAGCCCCAGCATTTT.

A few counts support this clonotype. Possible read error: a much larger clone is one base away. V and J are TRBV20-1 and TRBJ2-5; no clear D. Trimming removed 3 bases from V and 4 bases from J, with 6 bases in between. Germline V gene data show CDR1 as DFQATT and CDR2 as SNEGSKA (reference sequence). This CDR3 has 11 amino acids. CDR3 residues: CSASARETQYF. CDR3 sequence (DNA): TGCAGTGCTAGTGCCAGAGAGACCCAGTACTTC.

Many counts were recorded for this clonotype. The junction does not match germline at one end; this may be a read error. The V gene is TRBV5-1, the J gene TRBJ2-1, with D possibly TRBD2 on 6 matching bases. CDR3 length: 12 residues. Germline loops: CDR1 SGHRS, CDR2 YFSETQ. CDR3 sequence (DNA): TGTGCCAGCAGCTTAGCGGACAATGAGCAGTTCTTC. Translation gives CASSLADNEQFF.